This TCR beta chain is from a study of shared clonotypes between healthy human individuals. Clones were sequenced by immunoSEQ multiplex PCR, and TCRdb holds only the in-frame ones, with some missing. The table has more than 1 million clones, about 84% seen once. The CDR3 totals 16 residues. The V gene's germline CDR1 is SGDLS and CDR2 YYNGEE. With V trimmed by 4 bases and J by 3 bases, 10 bases remained unmatched. This chain joins TRBV9 and TRBJ2-4; the match to TRBD2 covers 7 bases. Sequences were obtained from memory CD4+ T cells from PBMCs. Stated subset: CD45RA-negative fraction. This TCR was sampled from a man younger than 30 in good health. Some clones in this sample may be carry-over from other donors' samples. CDR3 coding DNA: TGTGCCAGCAGCCCGGGAGGTCAGCTCGGCAAAAACATTCAGTACTTC. This encodes CASSPGGQLGKNIQYF.